This T cell receptor beta chain was captured in a study of CD8+ T cells in alopecia areata. Findings of the study overall: Scalp clonality decreased significantly with tofacitinib, and so did expanded CD8+ clones among the top 100.

RNA extraction was followed by reverse transcription into cDNA, which acted as the sequencing template. This table comes from immunoSEQ multiplex PCR, and its TCRdb copy is limited to in-frame clones, with some not included. Counted here are about 210,000 clones, 64% occurring once; the ten biggest clones make up 4.2%. Of note for this clone: The target antigen is unknown.

Germline loops: CDR1 SNHLY, CDR2 FYNNEI. CDR3 size: 13 residues. The V and J ends lost 4 bases and 5 bases, in that order; junction bases with no gene match: 4. Treatment reported: oral pan-JAK inhibitor, 5-10 mg twice daily. Sample: CD4+ T cells sorted from blood, taken at week 4, from a patient treated with tofacitinib. This clonotype was sampled from a human donor with alopecia areata. The chain carries TRBV2 and TRBJ2-5; the match to TRBD2 covers 7 bases. Here the CDR3 DNA reads TGTGCCAGCAGTGCGGGGGGAGGGGAGACCCAGTACTTC. Translated, it gives CASSAGGGETQYF.